One sample yielded the 10 T cell receptor beta chains listed below, sequenced in a study of early T cells in non-severe SARS-CoV-2 infection. Via MiXCR, TCRdb re-called the 5' RACE reads, giving one row per CDR3 protein. Here the sample spans under 50,000 distinct CDR3 sequences, roughly 4.5% being singletons. The material sequenced was whole blood. These receptors were collected from an adult who was a healthcare worker with PCR-confirmed SARS-CoV-2 infection or an uninfected control (not recorded which).

This sequence joins TRBV4-1 and TRBJ2-1, with 9 bases matching TRBD2. Unmatched junction bases numbered 8, after V lost 0 bases and J lost 5 bases. Germline CDR1 reads MGHRA; CDR2 reads YSYEKL. This CDR3 region has 17 residues. The CDR3 is CASSQDSLAGTNNEQFF. The CDR3 DNA reads TGCGCCAGCAGCCAAGACTCCCTAGCGGGGACTAACAATGAGCAGTTCTTC.

This clonotype was observed at least ten times. The genes are TRBV24-1 and TRBJ2-6; D tentatively fits TRBD1 or TRBD2 (5 bases each). CDR1 and CDR2 (germline): KGHDR, SFDVKD. V was shortened by 2 bases and J by 5 bases, with 18 bases between the two germline ends. This CDR3 contains 18 residues. The CDR3 DNA reads as TGTGCCACCAGTGATTCCCCGGGACGGAATAAGAGGGCCAACGTCCTGACTTTC. It is translated as CATSDSPGRNKRANVLTF.

The V call is TRBV20-1, the J call TRBJ1-1; D unclear. V shed 5 bases and J shed 11 bases, with 15 bases lying between them. Germline V gene lookup returns CDR1 DFQATT and CDR2 SNEGSKA (reference sequence). The CDR3 covers 11 residues. CDR3 bases: TGCAGTGCTGACACGACGGGAAGGGCTTTCTTT. Its translation: CSADTTGRAFF.

This clonotype was observed at least ten times. The chain has TRBV24-1 and TRBJ2-2; unclear D gene. With 4 bases removed from V and 5 bases from J, the gap between germline ends came to 10 bases. The germline gives CDR1 KGHDR, CDR2 SFDVKD. This CDR3 comprises 14 residues. DNA for the CDR3: TGTGCCACCAGTGAACTCGCGGAAACCGGGGAGCTGTTTTTT. This sequence encodes CATSELAETGELFF.

Many counts were recorded for this clonotype. CDR3 in amino acids: CSARNSRDYTGELFF. CDR3 in DNA: TGCAGTGCTAGGAACTCTAGGGATTACACCGGGGAGCTGTTTTTT. The chain carries TRBV20-1 and TRBJ2-2; D ambiguous. This CDR3 has 15 amino acids. Germline CDR1 reads DFQATT; CDR2 reads SNEGSKA (reference sequence). The germline V and J ends were trimmed by 3 bases and 3 bases, with 14 bases remaining between them.

This clonotype was seen ten or more times. This rearrangement joins TRBV6-6 to TRBJ2-3; D unresolved. The germline V and J ends were trimmed by 10 bases and 0 bases, with 8 bases remaining between them. The CDR3 covers 12 residues. Germline CDR1 MNHNY, CDR2 SVGAGI (reference sequence). The CDR3 loop is CATAGSTDTQYF. The CDR3 DNA follows: TGTGCCACAGCAGGCAGCACAGATACGCAGTATTTT.

This clonotype came up many times. The chain combines TRBV20-1 with TRBJ1-5; TRBD1 aligns across 7 bases. This CDR3 spans 16 amino acids. After removal of 0 bases from V and 1 base from J, the junction contained 6 bases not matched to a gene. Germline CDR1 and CDR2: DFQATT and SNEGSKA (reference sequence). CDR3 sequence: CSARDEGRGSNQPQHF. In DNA form, the CDR3 reads TGCAGTGCTAGAGATGAGGGCAGGGGGAGCAATCAGCCCCAGCATTTT.

This clonotype showed up many times. The rearrangement links TRBV30 to TRBJ1-4; a weak D match, TRBD1 (5 bases). V was pared by 3 bases and J by 8 bases, with 10 bases between. CDR1 and CDR2 (germline): GTSNPN, SVGIG (reference sequence). This CDR3 has 12 residues. In DNA, the CDR3 is TGTGCCTGGAGAAAAGCAGGGGAAAAACTGTTTTTT. This translates into CAWRKAGEKLFF. The entire variable domain, with the rest obtained from reference TRBV30 and TRBJ1-4, is as follows: SQTIHQWPATLVQPVGSPLSLECTVEGTSNPNLYWYRQAAGRGLQLLFYSVGIGQISSEVPQNLSASRPQDRQFILSSKKLLLSDSGFYLCAWRKAGEKLFFGSGTQLSVL.

This clonotype was counted at least ten times. V and J are TRBV29-1 and TRBJ1-1; D is perhaps TRBD1 (6 bases). CDR1 and CDR2 from the germline V gene are SQVTM and ANQGSEA. Between the trimmed V and J ends, which lost 2 bases and 3 bases, there was a span of 13 bases. CDR3 length: 14 amino acids. In nucleotides, the CDR3 is TGCAGCGTTGAATCATGGGGGCGGTACACTGAAGCTTTCTTT. Protein sequence: CSVESWGRYTEAFF.

This clonotype was observed at least ten times. The genes are TRBV12-3 or TRBV12-4 and TRBJ1-5; TRBD1 aligns across 7 bases. J was trimmed by 0 bases and V by 6 bases; bases with no gene match: 5. The CDR3 runs to 15 residues. The CDR3: CASRGDRNSNQPQHF. DNA for the CDR3: TGTGCCAGCAGGGGGGACAGAAATAGCAATCAGCCCCAGCATTTT.